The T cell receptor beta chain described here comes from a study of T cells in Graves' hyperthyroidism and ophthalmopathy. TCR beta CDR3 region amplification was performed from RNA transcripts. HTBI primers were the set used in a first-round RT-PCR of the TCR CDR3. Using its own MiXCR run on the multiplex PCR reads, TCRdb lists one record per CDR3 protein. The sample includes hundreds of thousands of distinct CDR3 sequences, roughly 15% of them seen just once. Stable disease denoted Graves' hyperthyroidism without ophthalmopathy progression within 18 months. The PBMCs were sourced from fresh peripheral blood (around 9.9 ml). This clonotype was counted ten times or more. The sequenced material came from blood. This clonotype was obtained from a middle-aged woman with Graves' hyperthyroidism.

This chain's CDR3 is CASTWGAGSSYNEQFF. The CDR3, as DNA: TGTGCCAGCACCTGGGGAGCGGGAAGCTCCTACAATGAGCAGTTCTTC. J is TRBJ2-1 and V is TRBV11-2, with 7 bases fitting TRBD2. Germline loops: CDR1 SGHAT, CDR2 FQNNGV. Unmatched junction bases numbered 9, after V lost 7 bases and J lost 0 bases. This CDR3 is built from 16 residues. Looking up the rest from reference TRBV11-2 and TRBJ2-1 gives the full variable domain: EAGVAQSPRYKIIEKRQSVAFWCNPISGHATLYWYQQILGQGPKLLIQFQNNGVVDDSQLPKDRFSAERLKGVDSTLKIQPAKLEDSAVYLCASTWGAGSSYNEQFFGPGTRLTVL.